One and the same sample provided the 25 T cell receptor beta chains below, sequenced in a study of T cell responses to AZD1222 COVID-19 vaccine. Sequencing used immunoSEQ multiplex PCR; TCRdb keeps in-frame clones, though not all of them. The table records more than 95,000 clones, 92% of them present only once. The sample consisted of peripheral blood, taken 28 days after the second AZD1222 dose. These receptor sequences come from an adult who received the AZD1222 COVID-19 vaccine.

The DNA for the CDR3 is TGTGCCAGCAGTGACAGGTTAAGTGTGAGCAATCAGCCCCAGCATTTT. This gives the protein CASSDRLSVSNQPQHF. This chain joins TRBV2 and TRBJ1-5; D is unclear. Trimming took off 3 bases at V and 1 base at J, with 13 bases between the two ends. The CDR3 sequence is 16 residues long. The V gene's germline CDR1 is SNHLY and CDR2 FYNNEI.

The J gene is TRBJ2-7, the V gene TRBV28, with TRBD2 as a possible D gene (7 bases). This CDR3 has 15 amino acids. Germline V lookup: CDR1 MDHEN, CDR2 SYDVKM. Trimming cost V 7 bases and J 6 bases, with 22 bases left between them. The CDR3 spells CASTPGGQGLSEQYF. In DNA form, the CDR3 reads TGTGCCAGCACCCCGGGGGGCCAGGGGTTGTCCGAGCAGTACTTC.

The chain recombines TRBV7-6 with TRBJ1-1; tentatively, D is TRBD1 (6 bases). V lost 1 base, J lost 0 bases, and 9 bases lay in between. The CDR3 has 15 amino acids. The germline V gene has CDR1 SGHVS and CDR2 FNYEAQ. The CDR3 DNA reads as TGTGCCAGCAGCTTAGGGGGGCCAATGAACACTGAAGCTTTCTTT. This translates into CASSLGGPMNTEAFF.

The V gene is TRBV28, the J gene TRBJ1-5; 8 positions agree with TRBD1. This CDR3 comprises 13 residues. Germline CDR1 and CDR2: MDHEN and SYDVKM. CDR3 sequence reads: CVIQGGVGQPQHF. CDR3 coding DNA: TGTGTCATACAGGGGGGTGTTGGTCAGCCCCAGCATTTT.

The chain joins TRBV5-1 to TRBJ1-4; a possible D gene is TRBD1 (6 bases). The CDR3 has 15 amino acids. The germline CDR1 and CDR2 sequences are SGHRS and YFSETQ. V lost 4 bases and J lost 4, with 14 bases in between. CDR3 coding DNA: TGCGCCAGCAGCCGCACCGGGACAAATAATGAAAAACTGTTTTTT. This codes for CASSRTGTNNEKLFF.

The genes are TRBV28 and TRBJ2-1; 13 bases fit TRBD2. Germline assignment: CDR1 MDHEN and CDR2 SYDVKM. With 4 bases clipped from V and 16 bases from J, the junction kept 10 bases outside the gene matches. CDR3 length equals 14 residues. This CDR3 reads CASSSGTSGMIPFF. Written as DNA, the CDR3 is TGTGCCAGCAGTTCCGGGACTAGCGGGATGATCCCCTTCTTC.

The chain uses TRBV2 and TRBJ2-1, with 10 bases aligning to TRBD1. Germline CDR1 is SNHLY and CDR2 is FYNNEI. J gave up 4 bases and V 8 bases, and 2 bases lay outside the gene matches. CDR3 size: 13 residues. The CDR3 DNA is TGTGCCAGCGAGGGACAGGGGTACAATGAGCAGTTCTTC. This translates into CASEGQGYNEQFF. Full variable domain (missing parts from reference TRBV2 and TRBJ2-1): EPEVTQTPSHQVTQMGQEVILRCVPISNHLYFYWYRQILGQKVEFLVSFYNNEISEKSEIFDDQFSVERPDGSNFTLKIRSTKLEDSAMYFCASEGQGYNEQFFGPGTRLTVL.

The J gene is TRBJ2-7, the V gene TRBV20-1; 8 bases match TRBD2. Looked up from germline, CDR1 is DFQATT and CDR2 is SNEGSKA (reference sequence). This CDR3 region has 11 residues. Unmatched junction bases numbered 4, after V lost 6 bases and J lost 6 bases. CDR3 in amino acids: CSAGSGGEQYF. Here the CDR3 DNA reads TGCAGTGCAGGCAGCGGGGGCGAGCAGTACTTC.

V gene TRBV5-1 combines with J gene TRBJ1-2; no definite D call. The CDR3 runs to 15 residues. V dropped 3 bases and J dropped 2 bases, with 14 bases sitting between them. Germline CDR1 SGHRS, CDR2 YFSETQ. CDR3 sequence: CASSSIGLGNYGYTF. CDR3 nucleotides: TGCGCCAGCAGCTCCATCGGGCTGGGGAACTATGGCTACACCTTC. Full variable domain (missing parts from reference TRBV5-1 and TRBJ1-2): KAGVTQTPRYLIKTRGQQVTLSCSPISGHRSVSWYQQTPGQGLQFLFEYFSETQRNKGNFPGRFSGRQFSNSRSEMNVSTLELGDSALYLCASSSIGLGNYGYTFGSGTRLTVV.

The chain links TRBV5-1 to TRBJ2-2, with TRBD1 as a possible D gene (6 bases). Germline V gene sequence: CDR1 SGHRS, CDR2 YFSETQ. Trimming took 5 bases from V and 6 from J, leaving 20 bases between them. The CDR3 extends over 16 amino acids. The CDR3 nucleotides read TGCGCCAGCAGTTCATCAGGGGTCAATGGGGCCGGGGAGCTGTTTTTT. Translating gives CASSSSGVNGAGELFF.

CDR3: CASSPLDRGFDQPQHF. CDR3 in DNA: TGTGCCAGCAGTCCCCTTGACAGGGGGTTCGATCAGCCCCAGCATTTT. The V gene is TRBV28, the J gene TRBJ1-5; TRBD1 agrees at 9 bases. Trimming removed 5 bases from V and 5 bases from J; junction bases left unmatched: 10. CDR3 length: 16 amino acids. The germline V gene encodes CDR1 MDHEN and CDR2 SYDVKM.

For the CDR3, the DNA is TGTGCCAGCAGTGGAAGCGGGAGCACAGATACGCAGTATTTT. Its translation is CASSGSGSTDTQYF. This sequence joins TRBV6-4 and TRBJ2-3, with TRBD2 as a possible D gene (6 bases). The CDR3 runs 14 residues. Trimming stripped 4 bases from V and 0 bases from J, with 8 bases between. The germline V gene encodes CDR1 MRHNA and CDR2 SNTAGT.

The chain links TRBV3-1 (or the pseudogene TRBV3-2) to TRBJ2-7, with 7 bases fitting TRBD2. The germline gives CDR1 LGHDT, CDR2 YNNKEL (reference sequence). V was clipped by 4 bases and J by 3 bases; unmatched bases: 3. This CDR3 contains 13 residues. This CDR3 reads CASSREGLYEQYF. In nucleotides, the CDR3 is TGTGCCAGCAGCCGGGAGGGCCTCTACGAGCAGTACTTC.

The chain employs TRBV6-1 and TRBJ2-3, with 13 bases identical to TRBD2. With 6 bases clipped from V and 4 bases from J, the junction kept 4 bases outside the gene matches. Germline CDR1 is MNHNS and CDR2 is SASEGT. The length of the CDR3 is 15 residues. The CDR3 DNA reads TGTGCCAGCAGCCGACTAGCGGGAGGTGCAGATACGCAGTATTTT. It yields the protein CASSRLAGGADTQYF.

The V and J genes are TRBV6-2 or TRBV6-3 and TRBJ2-4; D is perhaps TRBD1 (7 bases). The V end lost 2 bases, the J end lost 7 bases, and 18 bases lay between the germline ends. CDR3 length: 16 amino acids. CDR1 MNHEY and CDR2 SVGEGT come from the germline V gene. The CDR3 spells CASSYEGTARENIQYF. As DNA, the CDR3 is TGTGCCAGCAGTTACGAGGGGACAGCCCGGGAGAACATTCAGTACTTC.

V is TRBV9 and J is TRBJ1-1; D is uncertain. V was clipped by 0 bases and J by 2 bases, with 8 bases between them. This CDR3 is 14 amino acids long. Germline lookup yields CDR1 SGDLS and CDR2 YYNGEE. CDR3 protein: CASSVGGINTEAFF. CDR3 bases: TGTGCCAGCAGCGTAGGAGGGATTAACACTGAAGCTTTCTTT.

The chain uses TRBV21-1 and TRBJ2-7. TRBV21-1 is an annotated pseudogene. The CDR3 runs to 14 residues. CDR3 sequence (DNA): TGTGCCAGCAACCATTACCTTGGGGGGCTAAGAAAGTACTTC. Protein: CASNHYLGGLRKYF.

The gene calls are TRBV27 and TRBJ2-5; 7 positions agree with TRBD2. This CDR3 is built from 11 residues. V shed 6 bases and J 5 bases; nucleotides not matched to a gene: 0. Germline V lookup: CDR1 MNHEY, CDR2 SMNVEV (reference sequence). CDR3 sequence reads: CASSGGETQYF. CDR3 DNA sequence: TGTGCCAGCAGCGGGGGGGAGACCCAGTACTTC.

The V gene is TRBV19, the J gene TRBJ1-1; D might be TRBD1 (6 bases). The V end lost 3 bases, the J end lost 1 base, and 12 bases lay between the germline ends. CDR1 is LNHDA, CDR2 SQIVND, per germline (reference sequence). This CDR3 has 15 residues. In DNA, the CDR3 is TGTGCCAGTAGTATTAGGGACACCTGGAACACTGAAGCTTTCTTT. Encoded protein: CASSIRDTWNTEAFF.

The CDR3 protein is CAWGLASADTQYF. The CDR3 DNA follows: TGTGCCTGGGGACTAGCGAGCGCAGATACGCAGTATTTT. The chain carries TRBV30 and TRBJ2-3; TRBD2 agrees at 9 bases. The V gene end was trimmed by 5 bases and the J gene end by 4 bases; junction bases not matched to a gene: 4. CDR3 length: 13 amino acids. Germline V gives CDR1 GTSNPN, CDR2 SVGIG (reference sequence).

This clone was seen once. J is TRBJ2-7 and V is TRBV5-1; 9 bases agree with TRBD1. Germline CDR1 reads SGHRS; CDR2 reads YFSETQ. CDR3 length: 14 residues. With 0 bases clipped from V and 7 bases from J, the junction kept 5 bases outside the gene matches. This CDR3 reads CASSLGTGVGEQYF. CDR3 DNA sequence: TGCGCCAGCAGCTTGGGGACAGGGGTCGGGGAGCAGTACTTC.

The CDR3 region is CASSSGPGQPHTF. DNA for the CDR3: TGTGCCAGCAGCTCCGGGCCCGGACAACCGCACACCTTC. This chain joins TRBV11-2 and TRBJ1-2, with a tentative D call TRBD1 (5 bases). The CDR3 is 13 amino acids. V lost 4 bases to trimming and J lost 12 bases, with 18 bases between them. Looked up from germline, CDR1 is SGHAT and CDR2 is FQNNGV.

The chain is built from TRBV12-3 or TRBV12-4 and TRBJ1-2, with TRBD1 identical over 7 bases. CDR3 length: 13 amino acids. The V segment lost 7 bases and the J segment 5 bases; nucleotides outside the gene matches: 7. The CDR3, as DNA: TGTGCCAGCACGCAGACAGGGCGATATGGCTACACCTTC. It encodes CASTQTGRYGYTF.

This chain uses TRBV19 with TRBJ2-7, with 7 bases aligning to TRBD2. Germline CDR1 is LNHDA and CDR2 is SQIVND (reference sequence). The CDR3 has 13 amino acids. J gave up 5 bases and V 5 bases, and 6 bases lay outside the gene matches. The CDR3 DNA follows: TGTGCCAGTAGTGGCGGGAGAATCCACGAGCAGTACTTC. It yields the protein CASSGGRIHEQYF.

The chain combines TRBV27 with TRBJ1-5; D possibly corresponds to TRBD1 (5 bases). Germline V lookup: CDR1 MNHEY, CDR2 SMNVEV (reference sequence). Between the trimmed V and J ends, which lost 2 bases and 1 base, there was a span of 9 bases. The CDR3 consists of 15 residues. Here the CDR3 DNA reads TGTGCCAGCAGTTTACTCGCAGGGAGCAATCAGCCCCAGCATTTT. Translated: CASSLLAGSNQPQHF.